One sample yielded the 13 T cell receptor beta chains listed below, sequenced in a study of blood T cell repertoires in COVID-19. This table comes from immunoSEQ multiplex PCR, and its TCRdb copy is limited to in-frame clones, with some not included. The sample contains 180,000 or so clones, 88% of which appear only once. The sequencing sample was made of peripheral blood. Receptors originate from a man in his late teens or twenties with active or convalescent COVID-19.

In this sample, this clone turned up a few times. The CDR3 spells CASSFGTSGGAKETQYF. The DNA of the CDR3 is TGTGCCAGCAGCTTTGGGACTAGCGGGGGGGCAAAAGAGACCCAGTACTTC. The chain joins TRBV7-3 to TRBJ2-5, with TRBD2 matching 16 bases. CDR1 SGHTA and CDR2 FQGTGA come from the germline V gene. The junction had 4 bases not matched to a gene; V was cut back by 3 bases and J by 3 bases. The CDR3 is made up of 17 amino acids.

J is TRBJ1-2 and V is TRBV10-2; D remains ambiguous. This CDR3 contains 15 residues. CDR1 is WSHSY, CDR2 SAAADI, per germline. Trimming shortened V by 3 bases and J by 3 bases, and 14 bases separated the two germline ends. The CDR3 DNA follows: TGCGCCAGCAGTGATGAGGGTAGGGATCACTATGGCTACACCTTC. Protein sequence: CASSDEGRDHYGYTF.

The rearrangement joins TRBV11-2 to TRBJ1-1, with unresolved D. V lost 4 bases to trimming and J lost 0 bases, with 12 bases between them. CDR3 length: 15 amino acids. CDR1 is SGHAT and CDR2 is FQNNGV in the germline V gene. The CDR3 protein is CASSSDGLMNTEAFF. The CDR3 DNA reads TGTGCCAGCAGCTCCGACGGACTAATGAACACTGAAGCTTTCTTT.

V usage is TRBV18 and J usage is TRBJ1-1, with 7 bases matching TRBD1. Germline trimming cut 5 bases from V and 0 bases from J; bases unmatched to any gene: 0. The CDR3 length is 13 residues. Per the germline V gene, CDR1 is KGHSH and CDR2 is LQKENI. Here the CDR3 DNA reads TGTGCCAGCTCAACAGGGGTGAACACTGAAGCTTTCTTT. Its protein is CASSTGVNTEAFF.

The gene calls are TRBV5-1 and TRBJ2-1, with D tentatively TRBD2 (5 bases). Germline V gene lookup returns CDR1 SGHRS and CDR2 YFSETQ. CDR3 length: 17 residues. V dropped 0 bases and J dropped 0 bases, with 13 bases sitting between them. The CDR3 sequence: CASSLDLRANSYNEQFF. In nucleotides, the CDR3 is TGCGCCAGCAGCTTGGATTTGCGGGCAAACTCCTACAATGAGCAGTTCTTC.

A single count supports this clone. The gene calls are TRBV4-2 and TRBJ1-3; D not certain. This CDR3 region has 16 residues. Germline CDR1 is LGHNA and CDR2 is YNFKEQ. Deletions cut 0 bases from V and 2 bases from J, with 11 bases between. In DNA form, the CDR3 reads TGTGCCAGCAGCCAAGAGAGGGCGATGACTGGAAACACCATATATTTT. Translated, it gives CASSQERAMTGNTIYF.

This clone was seen only a few times. The CDR3 protein is CSVVTYSGITGELFF. In nucleotides, the CDR3 is TGCAGCGTTGTCACTTATAGCGGGATAACCGGGGAGCTGTTTTTT. The V call is TRBV29-1, the J call TRBJ2-2, with 8 bases aligning to TRBD2. The CDR3 has 15 residues. Germline CDR1 SQVTM, CDR2 ANQGSEA. V shed 4 bases, J shed 5 bases, and the junction held 9 bases outside the gene matches.

The rearrangement links TRBV12-5 to TRBJ2-1; 8 nucleotides align to TRBD2. CDR3 length: 15 residues. V shed 6 bases and J 6 bases; nucleotides not matched to a gene: 10. The germline CDR1 and CDR2 sequences are LGHNT and FRNRAP. The CDR3 spells CASGPSGSGFNEQFF. CDR3 nucleotides: TGTGCTAGTGGCCCAAGCGGGAGTGGATTCAATGAGCAGTTCTTC. Filled out from reference TRBV12-5 and TRBJ2-1, the complete variable domain reads DARVTQTPRHKVTEMGQEVTMRCQPILGHNTVFWYRQTMMQGLELLAYFRNRAPLDDSGMPKDRFSAEMPDATLATLKIQPSEPRDSAVYFCASGPSGSGFNEQFFGPGTRLTVL.

The J gene is TRBJ1-6, the V gene TRBV3-1 (or the pseudogene TRBV3-2), with 9 bases that match TRBD1. Germline CDR1 is LGHDT and CDR2 is YNNKEL (reference sequence). The CDR3 runs 17 residues. The V gene end was trimmed by 1 base and the J gene end by 8 bases; junction bases not matched to a gene: 9. CDR3 region: CASSQGLGQGRYSPLHF. In nucleotides, the CDR3 is TGTGCCAGCAGCCAAGGGTTGGGACAGGGAAGGTATTCACCCCTCCACTTT.

This chain links TRBV29-1 with TRBJ2-7, with D unresolved. The germline V gene has CDR1 SQVTM and CDR2 ANQGSEA. The V gene lost 6 bases and the J gene lost 6 bases, with 18 bases spanning the gap. The CDR3 has 13 amino acids. CDR3 region: CSVEQAWAAEQYF. The CDR3 DNA reads as TGCAGCGTAGAGCAGGCCTGGGCCGCCGAGCAGTACTTC.

The CDR3 DNA follows: TGTGCCAGCAGCCTGACAGGGGGCAATCAGCCCCAGCATTTT. It is translated as CASSLTGGNQPQHF. The V and J genes are TRBV6-2 or TRBV6-3 and TRBJ1-5, with TRBD1 matching over 8 bases. The CDR3 contains 14 residues. Germline V lookup: CDR1 MNHEY, CDR2 SVGEGT. The V segment lost 6 bases and the J segment 2 bases; nucleotides outside the gene matches: 3.

The chain combines TRBV5-6 with TRBJ1-4; D may be TRBD1 (6 bases). The length of the CDR3 is 13 residues. From germline, CDR1 is SGHDT and CDR2 YYEEEE. The V gene lost 6 bases and the J gene lost 6 bases, with 12 bases spanning the gap. DNA of the CDR3: TGTGCCAGCACCCAGGGGCGCGATGAAAAACTGTTTTTT. This translates into CASTQGRDEKLFF.

There are a few counts of this clone. The rearrangement links TRBV7-2 to TRBJ1-6; no clear D. The CDR3 is 15 residues long. Germline loops: CDR1 SGHTA, CDR2 FQGNSA. Trimming left V 1 base short and J 8 bases short, with 12 bases between. The chain's CDR3 is CASSLVRVGDSPLHF. In DNA form, the CDR3 reads TGTGCCAGCAGCTTAGTGAGAGTAGGAGATTCACCCCTCCACTTT.